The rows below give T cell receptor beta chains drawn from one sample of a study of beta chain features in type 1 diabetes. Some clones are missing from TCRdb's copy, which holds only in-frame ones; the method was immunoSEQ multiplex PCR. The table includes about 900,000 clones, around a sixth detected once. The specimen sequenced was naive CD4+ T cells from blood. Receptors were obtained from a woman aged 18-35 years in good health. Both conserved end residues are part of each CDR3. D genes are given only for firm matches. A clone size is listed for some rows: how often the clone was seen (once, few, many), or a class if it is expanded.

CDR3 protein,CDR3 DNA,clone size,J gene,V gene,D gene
CASSLALSDTQYF,TGTGCCAGCAGCTTAGCGCTTTCAGATACGCAGTATTTT,-,TRBJ2-3,TRBV7-2,-
CASSRSSYEQYF,TGTGCCAGCAGCCGAAGCTCCTACGAGCAGTACTTC,-,TRBJ2-7,TRBV6-5,-
CASSLGNRGGETQYF,TGCGCCAGCAGCCTCGGAAACAGGGGAGGAGAGACCCAGTACTTC,-,TRBJ2-5,TRBV5-1,-
CASSPRGSLKGELFF,TGTGCCAGCAGCCCACGGGGTAGCCTCAAAGGGGAGCTGTTTTTT,few,TRBJ2-2,TRBV7-2,-
CASSSRTGGNEQFF,TGTGCCAGCAGCTCGAGGACAGGGGGCAATGAGCAGTTCTTC,-,TRBJ2-1,TRBV5-4,TRBD1
CASSLKSSGRGNEQFF,TGTGCCAGCAGCTTGAAGTCTAGCGGGAGAGGCAATGAGCAGTTCTTC,-,TRBJ2-1,TRBV5-4,TRBD2
CSVEAGGLAKNIQYF,TGCAGCGTTGAGGCGGGCGGGCTAGCCAAAAACATTCAGTACTTC,few,TRBJ2-4,TRBV29-1,-
CSVEGGTGNGYTF,TGCAGCGTTGAAGGCGGGACAGGGAACGGCTACACCTTC,-,TRBJ1-2,TRBV29-1,TRBD1
CASSLQQGNEQFF,TGCGCCAGCAGCTTGCAACAGGGTAATGAGCAGTTCTTC,few,TRBJ2-1,TRBV5-1,-
CASSSRGGRLETQYF,TGTGCCAGCAGTTCCCGGGGGGGTCGGTTGGAGACCCAGTACTTC,few,TRBJ2-5,TRBV27,TRBD2
CASSLDGRPLREQYF,TGTGCCAGCAGCTTAGACGGCAGGCCCCTACGAGAGCAGTACTTC,few,TRBJ2-7,TRBV7-2,-
CASSLLGNYEQYF,TGTGCCAGCAGCTTACTGGGTAACTACGAGCAGTACTTC,-,TRBJ2-7,TRBV11-2,-
CASSPAWTSGRAPGEQFF,TGTGCCAGCAGCCCAGCCTGGACTAGCGGGAGGGCCCCGGGTGAGCAGTTCTTC,few,TRBJ2-1,TRBV7-8,TRBD2
CASTLGWARETQYF,TGTGCCAGCACCCTAGGATGGGCGCGTGAGACCCAGTACTTC,-,TRBJ2-5,TRBV11-2,-
CSVSGPAIEAFF,TGCAGCGTCTCGGGACCGGCAATTGAAGCTTTCTTT,few,TRBJ1-1,TRBV29-1,-
CASSEVPTGSTDTQYF,TGTGCCAGCAGTGAAGTTCCTACAGGGTCCACAGATACGCAGTATTTT,few,TRBJ2-3,TRBV2,-
CASSLQGSAYGYTF,TGTGCCAGCAGCCTTCAGGGGTCCGCTTATGGCTACACCTTC,-,TRBJ1-2,TRBV7-9,-
CASSPGIGKYNYGYTF,TGTGCCAGCAGCCCAGGAATCGGCAAATATAACTATGGCTACACCTTC,few,TRBJ1-2,TRBV7-2,-
CASSSGTAYSYEQYF,TGTGCCAGCAGTTCCGGGACAGCCTATTCCTACGAGCAGTACTTC,few,TRBJ2-7,TRBV28,TRBD1
CASSYSMSRGSYEQYF,TGTGCCAGCAGTTACTCGATGTCTAGGGGCTCCTACGAGCAGTACTTC,-,TRBJ2-7,TRBV6-5,-
CASSLQGVGEQFF,TGTGCCAGCAGCCTTCAGGGGGTAGGTGAGCAGTTCTTC,few,TRBJ2-1,TRBV9,TRBD1
CASSLGQGYNEQFF,TGTGCCAGCAGCCTAGGACAGGGTTACAATGAGCAGTTCTTC,-,TRBJ2-1,TRBV7-3,TRBD1
CASSLFAGQGSNEQFF,TGTGCCAGCAGCCTATTCGCGGGACAGGGGTCCAATGAGCAGTTCTTC,-,TRBJ2-1,TRBV14,TRBD1
CASSGAGRALRHF,TGTGCCAGCAGTGGGGCCGGGAGGGCCCTGAGACACTTC,few,TRBJ2-5,TRBV25-1,TRBD2
CASSPRETGTQYF,TGTGCCAGCAGCCCCCGGGAAACGGGGACCCAGTACTTC,-,TRBJ2-5,TRBV7-2,-
CASSLVVGAGGYEQYF,TGTGCCAGCAGCTTGGTAGTCGGGGCGGGAGGGTACGAGCAGTACTTC,few,TRBJ2-7,TRBV7-8,TRBD2
CSARGEETQYF,TGCAGTGCTAGGGGGGAAGAGACCCAGTACTTC,-,TRBJ2-5,TRBV20-1,-
CASSRSGGTDTQYF,TGTGCCAGTAGTAGGAGCGGGGGCACAGATACGCAGTATTTT,few,TRBJ2-3,TRBV19,TRBD2
CASSQDRWEQYF,TGTGCCAGCAGCCAAGATCGGTGGGAGCAGTACTTC,few,TRBJ2-7,TRBV14,-
CASSSGLAGGYEQYF,TGTGCCAGCAGCTCCGGACTAGCGGGGGGCTACGAGCAGTACTTC,-,TRBJ2-7,TRBV7-2,TRBD2
CASSLAGGETQYF,TGTGCCAGCAGCTTAGCAGGGGGTGAGACCCAGTACTTC,-,TRBJ2-5,TRBV7-8,-
CASSAGQSRLGTEAFF,TGTGCCAGCAGTGCGGGACAGAGTCGCTTAGGCACTGAAGCTTTCTTT,few,TRBJ1-1,TRBV25-1,TRBD1
CASSTQGVNTEAFF,TGTGCCAGCAGCACCCAGGGGGTCAACACTGAAGCTTTCTTT,-,TRBJ1-1,TRBV7-2,TRBD1